These 15 T cell receptor beta chains share one sample of origin, sequenced in a study of T cell changes during pregnancy in multiple sclerosis. The data were produced by immunoSEQ multiplex PCR, yet TCRdb's version contains in-frame clones alone and is incomplete. The table lists roughly 39,000 clones, 90% of them singletons, with around 0.5% in the top ten. The sample in question was CD4+ T cells from peripheral blood mononuclear cells, obtained in the first trimester of pregnancy. Source of these receptors: a female donor in good health, enrolled as a control in a pregnancy study.

In the case of this clone: Other DNA sequences in this specimen translate into the identical CDR3. V usage is TRBV7-3 and J usage is TRBJ1-6, with unresolved D. V lost 2 bases and J 9 bases, leaving 8 bases between the germline ends. Germline values: CDR1 SGHTA, CDR2 FQGTGA. This CDR3 is 13 amino acids long. The CDR3 here is CASSLGSGSPLHF. The CDR3 DNA sequence: TGTGCCAGCAGCTTAGGCAGCGGTTCACCCCTCCACTTT.

The sample holds one count of this clone. This sequence joins TRBV25-1 and TRBJ2-7, with 7 nucleotides matching TRBD2. This CDR3 has 15 residues. V dropped 0 bases and J dropped 1; count of bases not matched to a gene: 3. The germline gives CDR1 MGHDK, CDR2 SYGVNS. The CDR3 sequence: CASSEYRGDSYEQYF. As DNA, the CDR3 is TGTGCCAGCAGTGAATACCGGGGGGATTCCTACGAGCAGTACTTC.

This clone was seen once. CDR3 amino acids: CASSIELNRVVNQPQHF. The CDR3 DNA reads TGTGCCAGTAGTATAGAACTAAACAGGGTCGTTAATCAGCCCCAGCATTTT. This chain links TRBV19 with TRBJ1-5; possible D gene TRBD1, 6 bases. Germline loops: CDR1 LNHDA, CDR2 SQIVND (reference sequence). Trimming removed 0 bases from V and 4 bases from J, with 16 bases in between. This CDR3 region has 17 residues.

The gene calls are TRBV7-2 and TRBJ2-7; 7 bases line up with TRBD1. Germline V gene sequence: CDR1 SGHTA, CDR2 FQGNSA. J lost 2 bases, V lost 5 bases, and 6 bases had no gene match. The CDR3 is 14 residues long. For the CDR3, the DNA is TGTGCCAGCAGCCCCACGGGACAGACCTACGAGCAGTACTTC. This encodes CASSPTGQTYEQYF.

V and J are TRBV10-3 and TRBJ1-1; D is ambiguous. The V and J ends lost 6 bases and 0 bases respectively, with 8 bases between them. This CDR3 comprises 13 residues. Germline CDR1 and CDR2: ENHRY and SYGVKD. The CDR3 protein is CAISQTLNTEAFF. CDR3 bases: TGTGCCATCAGCCAAACACTGAACACTGAAGCTTTCTTT.

This clone appeared once. The V gene is TRBV18, the J gene TRBJ1-3; tentatively, D is TRBD1 (5 bases). This CDR3 contains 15 residues. In germline, CDR1 is KGHSH, CDR2 LQKENI. Trimming removed 6 bases from V and 4 bases from J, with 16 bases in between. The DNA for the CDR3 is TGTGCCAGCTCTTCATCCCTCGCAGGGGGAAACACCATATATTTT. It encodes CASSSSLAGGNTIYF.

V gene TRBV14 combines with J gene TRBJ2-3, with 9 bases matching TRBD2. CDR1 SGHDN and CDR2 FVKESK come from the germline V gene. V trimming: 1 base; J trimming: 4 bases; junction bases outside the gene matches: 3. The CDR3 is 15 residues long. The DNA of the CDR3 is TGTGCCAGCAGCCAAGTAGGCGGGGGGGCAGATACGCAGTATTTT. Amino acid sequence: CASSQVGGGADTQYF.

The chain joins TRBV20-1 to TRBJ1-2; weak D call: TRBD1 (5 bases). The V end was cut by 6 bases, the J end by 5 bases, with 10 bases between. The CDR3 totals 11 residues. Per germline, CDR1 DFQATT and CDR2 SNEGSKA (reference sequence). The CDR3 DNA sequence: TGCAGTGCCCACGGGGGATATGGCTACACCTTC. Its protein product is CSAHGGYGYTF.

The V call is TRBV6-1, the J call TRBJ1-4, with a weak D call TRBD1 (5 bases). Germline V gene sequence: CDR1 MNHNS, CDR2 SASEGT. Trimming left V 3 bases short and J 7 bases short, with 12 bases between. CDR3 length: 14 residues. CDR3 region: CASSDRGGGEKLFF. The DNA for the CDR3 is TGTGCCAGCAGTGACCGGGGGGGAGGTGAAAAACTGTTTTTT.

The rearrangement uses TRBV30 and TRBJ1-1; D may be TRBD1 (6 bases). Germline lookup yields CDR1 GTSNPN and CDR2 SVGIG (reference sequence). Trimming took 0 bases from V and 7 from J, leaving 15 bases between them. This CDR3 is built from 14 residues. DNA for the CDR3: TGTGCCTGGAGTGTACAGGGTGGGGGAGTTGAAGCTTTCTTT. Translation gives CAWSVQGGGVEAFF.

The chain is built from TRBV7-2 and TRBJ1-2; D call uncertain. The CDR3 contains 13 residues. With 4 bases removed from V and 7 bases from J, the gap between germline ends came to 13 bases. The germline CDR1 and CDR2 sequences are SGHTA and FQGNSA. This CDR3 is CASSSYAGFGYTF. CDR3 DNA: TGTGCCAGCAGCTCGTACGCAGGATTTGGCTACACCTTC.

V usage is TRBV5-1 and J usage is TRBJ1-5; D ambiguous. Between the trimmed V and J ends, which lost 0 bases and 0 bases, there was a span of 10 bases. Per germline, CDR1 SGHRS and CDR2 YFSETQ. The CDR3 extends over 16 amino acids. The CDR3 bases are TGCGCCAGCAGCTTGGGCGGACTGTATAGCAATCAGCCCCAGCATTTT. It yields the protein CASSLGGLYSNQPQHF.

V is TRBV5-4 and J is TRBJ2-3; D is possibly TRBD2 (5 bases). Trimming removed 1 base at V and 3 bases at J, with 15 bases between. Germline CDR1 and CDR2: SGHNT and YYREEE (reference sequence). The CDR3 loop spans 16 amino acids. The CDR3 DNA reads TGTGCCAGCAGCTTGCGGGGTAGGGTCGGGACAGATACGCAGTATTTT. This gives the protein CASSLRGRVGTDTQYF.

This rearrangement joins TRBV11-3 to TRBJ2-5; 8 bases align to TRBD1. CDR1 SGHNT and CDR2 YENEEA come from the germline V gene. The CDR3 loop spans 15 amino acids. The V gene end was trimmed by 4 bases and the J gene end by 4 bases; junction bases not matched to a gene: 8. The CDR3 sequence is CASSSGQGNGETQYF. CDR3 coding DNA: TGTGCCAGCAGCTCCGGACAGGGCAATGGAGAGACCCAGTACTTC. The variable domain in full, with the rest retrieved from reference TRBV11-3 and TRBJ2-5, is EAGVVQSPRYKIIEKKQPVAFWCNPISGHNTLYWYLQNLGQGPELLIRYENEEAVDDSQLPKDRFSAERLKGVDSTLKIQPAELGDSAVYLCASSSGQGNGETQYFGPGTRLLVL.

The chain carries TRBV5-4 and TRBJ2-3; D might be TRBD1 (6 bases). This CDR3 spans 14 amino acids. The germline CDR1 and CDR2 sequences are SGHNT and YYREEE (reference sequence). V was shortened by 5 bases and J by 3 bases, with 13 bases between the two germline ends. The CDR3 DNA reads TGTGCCAGCAGGGGGGACACTGCTACAGATACGCAGTATTTT. Translation gives CASRGDTATDTQYF.